These T cell receptor beta chains were read from a single sample in a study of CD8+ T cells in alopecia areata. Repertoires were generated with immunoSEQ multiplex PCR, while TCRdb's copy carries only in-frame clones and drops some. This table has more than 95,000 clones, about 40% appearing once. Material: CD4+ T cells sorted from blood. The origin of the receptors is a human donor with alopecia areata. Both conserved end residues are part of each CDR3. Each record gives: J gene, D gene, clone size, V gene, CDR3 protein, CDR3 DNA. The D gene is left open where the match is weak. A row's size may be missing; if present it is once, few, many or a size class.

J gene: TRBJ1-5
D gene: NA
clone size: few
V gene: TRBV12-5
CDR3 protein: CASGRDIAATGQPQHF
CDR3 DNA: TGTGCTAGTGGCCGGGACATCGCAGCAACAGGTCAGCCCCAGCATTTT

J gene: TRBJ2-1
D gene: NA
clone size: NA
V gene: TRBV11-1
CDR3 protein: CASTPGAWDEQFF
CDR3 DNA: TGTGCCAGCACTCCCGGGGCTTGGGATGAGCAGTTCTTC

J gene: TRBJ2-5
D gene: NA
clone size: NA
V gene: TRBV7-2
CDR3 protein: CASSNGRSGETQYF
CDR3 DNA: TGTGCCAGCAGCAACGGACGATCGGGGGAGACCCAGTACTTC

J gene: TRBJ2-7
D gene: NA
clone size: NA
V gene: TRBV5-1
CDR3 protein: CASSLGDSRSYEQYF
CDR3 DNA: TGCGCCAGCAGCTTGGGGGACTCCCGATCCTACGAGCAGTACTTC

J gene: TRBJ1-4
D gene: NA
clone size: once
V gene: TRBV30
CDR3 protein: CAWTTGLTNEKLFF
CDR3 DNA: TGTGCCTGGACTACAGGGTTAACTAATGAAAAACTGTTTTTT

J gene: TRBJ2-3
D gene: TRBD2
clone size: NA
V gene: TRBV30
CDR3 protein: CAWERLAGSTDTQYF
CDR3 DNA: TGTGCCTGGGAAAGACTAGCGGGGAGCACAGATACGCAGTATTTT

J gene: TRBJ2-5
D gene: TRBD2
clone size: NA
V gene: TRBV28
CDR3 protein: CASSLLAGQETQYF
CDR3 DNA: TGTGCCAGCAGTTTGCTAGCGGGACAAGAGACCCAGTACTTC

J gene: TRBJ2-1
D gene: TRBD2
clone size: few
V gene: TRBV30
CDR3 protein: CAWSVGLAGYNEQFF
CDR3 DNA: TGTGCCTGGAGTGTAGGCCTAGCGGGTTACAATGAGCAGTTCTTC

J gene: TRBJ1-4
D gene: NA
clone size: NA
V gene: TRBV29-1
CDR3 protein: CSVVRATNEKLFF
CDR3 DNA: TGCAGCGTTGTAAGGGCAACTAATGAAAAACTGTTTTTT

J gene: TRBJ2-7
D gene: TRBD2
clone size: NA
V gene: TRBV7-2
CDR3 protein: CASSQGREFVYEQYF
CDR3 DNA: TGTGCCAGCAGCCAAGGGCGGGAGTTTGTCTACGAGCAGTACTTC

J gene: TRBJ2-3
D gene: TRBD1
clone size: NA
V gene: TRBV2
CDR3 protein: CASSTGTGVADTQYF
CDR3 DNA: TGTGCCAGCAGTACCGGGACAGGGGTCGCAGATACGCAGTATTTT

J gene: TRBJ2-3
D gene: NA
clone size: NA
V gene: TRBV25-1
CDR3 protein: CASSALGGDTQYF
CDR3 DNA: TGTGCCAGCAGCGCCCTCGGGGGAGATACGCAGTATTTT

J gene: TRBJ2-7
D gene: NA
clone size: NA
V gene: TRBV29-1
CDR3 protein: CSVVPDSSYEQYF
CDR3 DNA: TGCAGCGTTGTTCCCGACTCCTCCTACGAGCAGTACTTC

J gene: TRBJ2-7
D gene: NA
clone size: NA
V gene: TRBV4-3
CDR3 protein: CASSQAEFYEQYF
CDR3 DNA: TGCGCCAGCAGCCAAGCCGAGTTCTACGAGCAGTACTTC

J gene: TRBJ1-6
D gene: NA
clone size: few
V gene: TRBV7-2
CDR3 protein: CASSYHRGHLHF
CDR3 DNA: TGTGCCAGCAGCTACCACAGAGGGCACCTCCACTTT

J gene: TRBJ2-7
D gene: NA
clone size: few
V gene: TRBV6-1
CDR3 protein: CASSELTKTYEQYF
CDR3 DNA: TGTGCCAGCAGTGAACTGACGAAAACCTACGAGCAGTACTTC

J gene: TRBJ1-5
D gene: NA
clone size: few
V gene: TRBV4-1
CDR3 protein: CASSQGYSRSNQPQHF
CDR3 DNA: TGCGCCAGCAGCCAAGGATACTCGAGGAGCAATCAGCCCCAGCATTTT

J gene: TRBJ2-3
D gene: TRBD2
clone size: NA
V gene: TRBV7-9
CDR3 protein: CASSSKGGGATDTQYF
CDR3 DNA: TGTGCCAGCAGCTCGAAGGGCGGGGGGGCAACAGATACGCAGTATTTT

J gene: TRBJ2-7
D gene: NA
clone size: NA
V gene: TRBV5-6
CDR3 protein: CASSFQGYEQYF
CDR3 DNA: TGTGCCAGCAGCTTTCAAGGCTACGAGCAGTACTTC

J gene: TRBJ2-7
D gene: TRBD2
clone size: few
V gene: TRBV5-4
CDR3 protein: CASSTRTRPYEQYF
CDR3 DNA: TGTGCCAGCAGCACTAGGACTAGACCCTACGAGCAGTACTTC

J gene: TRBJ2-5
D gene: NA
clone size: few
V gene: TRBV28
CDR3 protein: CASSRTGRETQYF
CDR3 DNA: TGTGCCAGCAGTAGAACAGGGAGGGAGACCCAGTACTTC